The TCR beta chain under discussion was sequenced for a study of CD4 T cells in relation to SARS-CoV-2 and coronaviruses. About the study: The negative reference was HIV-1 Nef peptide pool or peptide-free culture. Study results and caveats: In around 63% of donors, memory CD4+ clonotypes crossrecognized SARS-CoV-2 and at least one common cold coronavirus spike.

Worth noting for this clone: Antigen specificity is unknown.

Before the COVID-19 pandemic, during about 2010-2018, CD4+ T cells were taken from unexposed donors. CD4+ T cells were isolated from the cells after around 10 days of culture. Unexposed-donor CD4+ T cells were probed with SARS-CoV-2 S/N and four cold-coronavirus spikes, cells permitting. Each well had roughly 2.2 million PBMCs in approximately 5.1% human AB serum with IL-2. CDR3 length: 14 residues. CDR1 is MGHRA and CDR2 is YSYEKL in the germline V gene. V was trimmed by 1 base and J by 7 bases, leaving 11 bases between them. Repertoires were generated with immunoSEQ multiplex PCR, while TCRdb's copy carries only in-frame clones and drops some. Of 30,000 or so clones listed, over 65% are singletons.

The gene calls are TRBV4-1 and TRBJ2-1; D unclear. Sample: CD4+ T cells from PBMCs, cultured in vitro. The clonotype originates from a human donor in good health. CDR3 sequence: CASSQVSRRNEQFF. CDR3 coding DNA: TGCGCCAGCAGCCAAGTCTCGCGCCGGAATGAGCAGTTCTTC.